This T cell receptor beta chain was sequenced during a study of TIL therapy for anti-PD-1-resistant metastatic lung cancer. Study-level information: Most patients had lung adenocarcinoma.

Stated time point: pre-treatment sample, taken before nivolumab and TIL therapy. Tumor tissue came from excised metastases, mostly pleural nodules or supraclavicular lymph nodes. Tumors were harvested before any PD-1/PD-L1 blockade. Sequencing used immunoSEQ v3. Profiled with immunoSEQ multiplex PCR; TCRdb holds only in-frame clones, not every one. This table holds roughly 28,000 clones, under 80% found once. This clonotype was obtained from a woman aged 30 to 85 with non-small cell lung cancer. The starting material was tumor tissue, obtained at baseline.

The CDR3 DNA sequence: TGTGCCAGCAGCTTCGGACAGGGGGAATACATTCAGTACTTC. This codes for CASSFGQGEYIQYF. The V call is TRBV5-6, the J call TRBJ2-4, with 10 bases identical to TRBD1. From germline, CDR1 is SGHDT and CDR2 YYEEEE. J was trimmed by 8 bases and V by 2 bases; bases with no gene match: 4. The CDR3 covers 14 residues.